The T cell receptor (beta chain) under discussion was sequenced for a study of PD-1 blockade in classical Hodgkin lymphoma. Looking at the study overall: Every 2 weeks, patients had 3 mg/kg nivolumab intravenously. General study points: CD4+ TCR diversity climbed significantly by C4D1, unlike CD8+ TCR diversity. Nivolumab initiated under 1 year post-ASCT led to patient exclusion.

The CDR3 spans 14 residues. The trim removed 3 bases at V and 15 bases at J, leaving 14 bases unmatched. The germline gives CDR1 SGHTA, CDR2 FQGNSA. Stated time point: cycle 4 day 1 (C4D1), after less than 7 weeks of nivolumab. Each patient relapsed following autologous stem cell transplantation, and prior brentuximab vedotin exposure differed. Patients had relapsed/refractory classical Hodgkin lymphoma with complete response, partial response or progressive disease as best response. Here immunoSEQ multiplex PCR was the method, and the copy in TCRdb shows in-frame clones only, minus some. This table holds about 15,000 clones, about 65% found once. This clone was recorded only once. What it recognizes is unknown.

This material consisted of peripheral blood mononuclear cells (PBMCs), taken before the fourth cycle of nivolumab. The receptor comes from a human donor with classical Hodgkin lymphoma. The J gene is TRBJ2-1, the V gene TRBV7-2; 7 positions match TRBD2. The CDR3: CASSLGREREKRFF. DNA for the CDR3: TGTGCCAGCAGCTTGGGTCGAGAGCGGGAAAAAAGGTTCTTC. Full variable domain (remainder filled in from reference TRBV7-2 and TRBJ2-1): GAGVSQSPSNKVTEKGKDVELRCDPISGHTALYWYRQSLGQGLEFLIYFQGNSAPDKSGLPSDRFSAERTGGSVSTLTIQRTQQEDSAVYLCASSLGREREKRFFGPGTRLTVL.